This T cell receptor beta chain was observed in a study of T cells expressing NK-cell markers (TCRdb year 2020). Concerning the study at large: TCR beta-chain repertoires were profiled in sorted CD3+CD56+NKG2C+, CD3+CD56+NKG2C- and CD3+CD56-NKG2C+ T-cell subsets from fewer than 10 donors. The libraries were sequenced on Illumina HiSeq 2000/2500, MiSeq or NextSeq, producing 2 x 150 bp reads. Of the eight sequenced donors, seven were found to be HCMV-seropositive and one was found to be HCMV-seronegative. All eight donors whose samples were sequenced were randomly selected healthy volunteers, three of them men and five women.

Study-wide findings and limitations: Those dominant clonotypes were again the most abundant among CD3+CD56-NKG2C+ cells in a few donors, at roughly 25-65%. Whether the expanded NKG2C-expressing T cell clones were specific for HCMV antigens remained unclear. For 5 or 6 donors, the dominant CD3+CD56+NKG2C+ clonotypes were among the top 10 CD8+ clonotypes and accounted for roughly 1.0-8% of CD8+ T cells.

The CDR3 runs 12 amino acids, cysteine and phenylalanine included. Nucleotide data are not available. CDR1 SQVTM and CDR2 ANQGSEA are derived from the germline V gene. To determine HCMV serostatus, a commercial ELISA kit was used to detect HCMV-specific IgG in serum. Peripheral blood mononuclear cells were isolated from blood by Ficoll density gradient centrifugation. This sample was sequenced with an Illumina HiSeq 2000. The TCR beta cDNA libraries were made using 5'RACE template switching, a step that added both a universal primer site and unique molecular identifiers. Synthesis of cDNA was primed from the TCR beta constant segment and was followed by two consecutive PCR amplification steps. The authors' pipeline ran thus. MIGEC was used to demultiplex reads and group the reads by UMI, and MiTCR was used to assemble and quantify clonotypes. To exclude erroneous sequences, only TCR cDNA sequences supported by at least two reads were retained. Downstream repertoire analysis used the tcR package, and clonotypes were matched across fractions by CDR3 nucleotide sequence plus V segment. Antigen specificity was annotated against VDJdb with VDJmatch, allowing one amino acid substitution in CDR3. TCRdb reprocessed the public reads and reports one entry per CDR3 protein sequence, without DNA. These V and J calls are TCRdb output, not the study's own analysis. The sample's clone listing holds about half a million distinct CDR3 sequences. Around 1.4% of the sample comes from the top ten.

Note on this clonotype: The antigen it recognizes is unknown.

The specimen was blood T cells: a sorted CD56 or NKG2C T cell subset, CD4+ or CD8+ T cells, or bulk PBMC T cells (not recorded which). This clonotype originated in a woman in her forties or fifties in good health. Donor details come from another sample of the same person, matched by shared clones. The chain couples TRBV29-1 to TRBJ2-5; TCRdb designates TRBD1, a call that cannot be tested without DNA. This receptor has the CDR3 CSGTGNVETQYF.